The subject of this entry is one T cell receptor (beta chain). Its antigen is unidentified. Produced via immunoSEQ multiplex PCR; TCRdb's table is partial and in-frame only. The data hold 75,000 to 100,000 clones, with nearly 90% observed a single time. V dropped 5 bases and J dropped 4; count of bases not matched to a gene: 8. CDR1 is SGHTA and CDR2 is FQGTGA in the germline V gene. The CDR3 is 15 amino acids. This entry is derived from a study of T cell responses to AZD1222 COVID-19 vaccine. Study details: Doses given second, at about 4 or about 12 weeks, were pooled. Notes on the study in general: Compared with day 0, the breadth and depth of the Spike-specific TCR repertoire rose significantly after two doses of AZD1222. The donor cohort was predominantly white British with a female majority, and clonal diversity may have been underestimated. Repertoires were sampled only after the peak T cell response.

The chain recombines TRBV7-3 with TRBJ2-7; TRBD1 aligns across 10 bases. This sequence was found in an adult in good health. The material sequenced was peripheral blood, taken on day 0 of AZD1222 vaccination. The CDR3, as DNA: TGTGCCAGCAGCGCCGGGACAGGGGAGGGGTACGAGCAGTACTTC. Amino acid sequence: CASSAGTGEGYEQYF.